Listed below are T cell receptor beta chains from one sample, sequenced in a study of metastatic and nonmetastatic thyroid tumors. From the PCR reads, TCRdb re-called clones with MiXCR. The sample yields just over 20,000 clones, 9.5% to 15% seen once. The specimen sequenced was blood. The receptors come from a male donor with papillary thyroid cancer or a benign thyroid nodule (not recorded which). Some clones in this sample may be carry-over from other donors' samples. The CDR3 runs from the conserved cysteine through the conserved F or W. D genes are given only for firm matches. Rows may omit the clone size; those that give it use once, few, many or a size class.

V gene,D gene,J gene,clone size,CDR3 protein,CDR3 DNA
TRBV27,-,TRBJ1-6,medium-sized,CASSFRVKGPGSPLHF,TGTGCCAGCAGTTTCCGAGTTAAAGGGCCTGGTTCACCCCTCCACTTT
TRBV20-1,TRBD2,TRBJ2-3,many,CSARPLPLAGEDTQYF,TGCAGTGCTAGACCACTACCCCTAGCGGGAGAAGATACGCAGTATTTT
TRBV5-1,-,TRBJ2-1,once,CASSRFHFWVNEQFF,TGCGCCAGCAGCCGCTTTCACTTCTGGGTCAATGAGCAGTTCTTC
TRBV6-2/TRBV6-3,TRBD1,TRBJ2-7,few,CASSYLGQGAIYEQYF,TGTGCCAGCAGTTACCTGGGACAGGGGGCTATCTACGAGCAGTACTTC
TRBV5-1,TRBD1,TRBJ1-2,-,CASSRTGKSYGYTF,TGCGCCAGCAGCAGGACAGGGAAGAGCTATGGCTACACCTTC
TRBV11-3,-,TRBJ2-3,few,CASKQGNADTQYF,TGTGCCAGCAAACAGGGTAACGCAGATACGCAGTATTTT
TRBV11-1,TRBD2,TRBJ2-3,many,CASSPLAEMNTDTQYF,TGTGCCAGCAGTCCCCTAGCGGAAATGAACACAGATACGCAGTATTTT
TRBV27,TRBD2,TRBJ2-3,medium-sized,CASSLSGRVSTDTQYF,TGTGCCAGCAGTTTAAGCGGGAGGGTATCCACAGATACGCAGTATTTT
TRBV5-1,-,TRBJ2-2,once,CASSLGDYPTGELFF,TGCGCCAGCAGCTTAGGCGACTACCCGACCGGGGAGCTGTTTTTT
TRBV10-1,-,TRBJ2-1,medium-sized,CASSGQGIYEQFF,TGCGCCAGCAGTGGACAAGGGATTTATGAGCAGTTCTTC
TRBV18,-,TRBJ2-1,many,CASSPTERQSSYNEQFF,TGTGCCAGCTCACCCACGGAGAGACAGAGCTCCTACAATGAGCAGTTCTTC
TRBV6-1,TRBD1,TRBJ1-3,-,CASSSPNRGSGSTIYF,TGTGCCAGCAGTTCCCCGAACAGGGGTTCTGGAAGCACCATATATTTT
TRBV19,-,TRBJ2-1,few,CASRFEGYNEQFF,TGTGCCAGTAGGTTTGAGGGGTACAATGAGCAGTTCTTC
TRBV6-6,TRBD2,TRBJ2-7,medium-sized,CASSYVPSGRGEQYF,TGTGCCAGCAGTTACGTTCCTAGCGGGAGAGGAGAGCAGTACTTC
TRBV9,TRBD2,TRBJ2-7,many,CASSSHGGNYEQYF,TGTGCCAGCAGCTCTCACGGGGGGAACTACGAGCAGTACTTC
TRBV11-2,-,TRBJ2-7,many,CASSLVAPSSYEQYF,TGTGCCAGCAGCTTAGTTGCCCCTAGCTCCTACGAGCAGTACTTC
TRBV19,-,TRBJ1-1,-,CASSIRGEPSNTEAFF,TGTGCCAGTAGTATCCGGGGGGAACCTTCGAACACTGAAGCTTTCTTT
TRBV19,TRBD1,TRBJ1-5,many,CASRKDRASNQPQHF,TGTGCCAGTAGAAAGGACAGGGCTAGCAATCAGCCCCAGCATTTT
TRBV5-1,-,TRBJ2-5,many,CASSLALAEETQYF,TGCGCCAGCAGCTTGGCGTTAGCGGAAGAGACCCAGTACTTC
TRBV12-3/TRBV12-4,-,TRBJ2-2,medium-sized,CASSRLGLNTGELFF,TGTGCCAGCTCACGGCTGGGCCTGAACACCGGGGAGCTGTTTTTT
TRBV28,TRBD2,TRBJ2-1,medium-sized,CASWGASGRARNEQFF,TGTGCCAGTTGGGGGGCTAGCGGGAGAGCTAGGAATGAGCAGTTCTTC
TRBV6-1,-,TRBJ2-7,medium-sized,CASSPTEPGTTLEQYF,TGTGCCAGCAGTCCTACAGAACCCGGGACAACCCTCGAGCAGTACTTC
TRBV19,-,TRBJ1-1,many,CASNRGSGPFYTEAFF,TGTGCCAGTAACCGGGGTTCAGGACCTTTCTACACTGAAGCTTTCTTT
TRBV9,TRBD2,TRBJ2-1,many,CASSPRLAVGNEQFF,TGTGCCAGCAGTCCACGACTAGCGGTGGGGAATGAGCAGTTCTTC
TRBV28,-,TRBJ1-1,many,CASSATPGQAFF,TGTGCCAGCAGTGCGACTCCGGGACAAGCTTTCTTT
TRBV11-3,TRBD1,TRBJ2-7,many,CASSLNRDREQYF,TGTGCCAGCAGCTTGAACCGGGACAGGGAGCAGTACTTC
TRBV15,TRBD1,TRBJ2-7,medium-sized,CATRDRGINEQYF,TGTGCCACCCGGGACAGGGGAATTAACGAGCAGTACTTC
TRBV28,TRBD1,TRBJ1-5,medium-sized,CASGTGGASRNQPQHF,TGTGCCAGCGGCACAGGGGGCGCATCACGCAATCAGCCCCAGCATTTT
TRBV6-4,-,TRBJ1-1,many,CASRKQGANTEAFF,TGTGCCAGCAGAAAACAGGGTGCGAACACTGAAGCTTTCTTT
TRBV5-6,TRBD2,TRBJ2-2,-,CASSPGLAGGTGELFF,TGTGCCAGCAGCCCGGGACTAGCGGGAGGGACCGGGGAGCTGTTTTTT
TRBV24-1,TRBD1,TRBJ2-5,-,CATSENPQGARETQYF,TGTGCCACCAGTGAGAATCCTCAGGGGGCGCGGGAGACCCAGTACTTC
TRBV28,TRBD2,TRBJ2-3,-,CASSLGLAGDTQYF,TGTGCCAGCAGTTTAGGGCTAGCGGGAGATACGCAGTATTTT
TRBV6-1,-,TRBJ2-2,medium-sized,CASSAGLSNTGELFF,TGTGCCAGCAGTGCGGGGCTCTCGAACACCGGGGAGCTGTTTTTT
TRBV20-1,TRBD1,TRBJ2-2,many,CSARDLGTGGGELFF,TGCAGTGCTAGAGATCTGGGGACAGGGGGCGGGGAGCTGTTTTTT
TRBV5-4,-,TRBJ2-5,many,CASSAGTARYQETQYF,TGTGCCAGCAGCGCCGGGACGGCCAGATACCAAGAGACCCAGTACTTC
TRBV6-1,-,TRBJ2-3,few,CASTRVQVGDTQYF,TGTGCCAGCACCCGGGTACAGGTGGGAGATACGCAGTATTTT
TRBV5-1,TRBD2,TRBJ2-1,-,CASSLGTSGTSSYNEQFF,TGCGCCAGCAGCTTAGGGACTAGCGGGACAAGCTCCTACAATGAGCAGTTCTTC
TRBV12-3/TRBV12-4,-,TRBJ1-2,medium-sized,CASSFGAEGYGYTF,TGTGCCAGCAGTTTCGGGGCGGAGGGCTATGGCTACACCTTC
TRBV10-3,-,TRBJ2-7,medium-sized,CAISDVGGLTYEQYF,TGTGCCATCAGTGACGTGGGAGGCCTGACCTACGAGCAGTACTTC
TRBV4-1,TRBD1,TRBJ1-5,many,CASSQGTGGIDQPQHF,TGCGCCAGCAGCCAAGGGACAGGGGGAATCGATCAGCCCCAGCATTTT
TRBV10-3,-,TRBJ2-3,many,CAISLGDRGLTDTQYF,TGTGCCATCAGTTTAGGTGACAGAGGGCTAACAGATACGCAGTATTTT
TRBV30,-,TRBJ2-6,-,CAWTASSGANVLTF,TGTGCCTGGACGGCGAGCTCTGGGGCCAACGTCCTGACTTTC
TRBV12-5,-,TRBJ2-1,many,CASGSADWEFDEQFF,TGTGCTAGTGGTTCGGCCGACTGGGAATTTGATGAGCAGTTCTTC
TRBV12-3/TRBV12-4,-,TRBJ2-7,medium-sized,CASSLDRQGQYF,TGTGCCAGCAGTTTAGATCGACAAGGGCAGTACTTC
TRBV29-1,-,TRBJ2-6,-,CSVKQTGGSGANVLTF,TGCAGCGTGAAACAAACCGGGGGCTCTGGGGCCAACGTCCTGACTTTC
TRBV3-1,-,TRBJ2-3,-,CTSGQEGWDTGDTQYF,TGTACCAGCGGCCAAGAAGGGTGGGACACGGGGGATACGCAGTATTTT
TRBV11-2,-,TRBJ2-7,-,CASRDRVTGGSYEQYF,TGTGCCAGCCGGGACAGGGTCACGGGAGGGTCCTACGAGCAGTACTTC
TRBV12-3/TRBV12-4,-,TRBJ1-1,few,CASSLGARTEAFF,TGTGCCAGCAGTTTAGGGGCGCGTACTGAAGCTTTCTTT
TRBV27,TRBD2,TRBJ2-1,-,CASQASGSLYEQFF,TGTGCCAGCCAAGCTAGCGGGAGCCTCTATGAGCAGTTCTTC
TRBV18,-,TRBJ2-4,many,CASSPDRLAKNIQYF,TGTGCCAGCTCGCCGGACCGTCTAGCCAAAAACATTCAGTACTTC
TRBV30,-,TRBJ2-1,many,CAWSVIGTSYNEQFF,TGTGCCTGGAGTGTAATAGGGACATCCTACAATGAGCAGTTCTTC
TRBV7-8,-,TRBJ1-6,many,CASSRLSSYNSPLHF,TGTGCCAGCAGCCGTTTGAGCTCCTATAATTCACCCCTCCACTTT
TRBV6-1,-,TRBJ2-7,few,CASIRVGKQYF,TGTGCCAGCATTCGGGTCGGCAAGCAGTACTTC
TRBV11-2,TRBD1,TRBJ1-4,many,CASSLDRGTAENEKLFF,TGTGCCAGCAGCTTAGATAGGGGGACAGCCGAAAATGAAAAACTGTTTTTT
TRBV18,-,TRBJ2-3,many,CASSHPGDTQYF,TGTGCCAGCTCACATCCGGGGGATACGCAGTATTTT
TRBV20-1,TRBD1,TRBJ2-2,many,CSASDREAGELFF,TGCAGTGCTTCGGACAGGGAAGCCGGGGAGCTGTTTTTT
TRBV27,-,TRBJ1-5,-,CASSKRRSNQPQHF,TGTGCCAGCAGCAAAAGGAGAAGCAATCAGCCCCAGCATTTT
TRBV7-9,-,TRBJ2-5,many,CASSRDSGSGAQYF,TGTGCCAGCAGCCGGGACTCGGGGTCTGGGGCCCAGTACTTC